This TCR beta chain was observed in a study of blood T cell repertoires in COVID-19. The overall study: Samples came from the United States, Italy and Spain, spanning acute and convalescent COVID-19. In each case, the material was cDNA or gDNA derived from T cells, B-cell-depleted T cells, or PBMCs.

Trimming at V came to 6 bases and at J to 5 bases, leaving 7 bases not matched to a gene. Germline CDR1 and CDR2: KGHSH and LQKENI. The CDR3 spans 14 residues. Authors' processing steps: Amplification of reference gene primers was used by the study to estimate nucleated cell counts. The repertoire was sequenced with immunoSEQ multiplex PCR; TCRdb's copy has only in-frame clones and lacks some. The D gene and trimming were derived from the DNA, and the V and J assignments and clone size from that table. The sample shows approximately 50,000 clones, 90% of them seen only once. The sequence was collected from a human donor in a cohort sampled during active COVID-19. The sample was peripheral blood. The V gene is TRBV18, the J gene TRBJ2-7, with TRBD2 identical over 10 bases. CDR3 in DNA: TGTGCCAGCTCGGACGCCGGGACTAGCGACGAGCAGTACTTC. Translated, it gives CASSDAGTSDEQYF. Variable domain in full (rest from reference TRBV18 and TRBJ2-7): NAGVMQNPRHLVRRRGQEARLRCSPMKGHSHVYWYRQLPEEGLKFMVYLQKENIIDESGMPKERFSAEFPKEGPSILRIQQVVRGDSAAYFCASSDAGTSDEQYFGPGTRLTVT.